The clone carrying this TCR beta chain occurred many times. CD8 cells regarded as naive lacked CD45RO, were positively chosen for CCR7, and omitted terminally differentiated effector memory CD45RA+ cells. The data originate from a study of shared clonotypes between healthy human individuals. Produced via immunoSEQ multiplex PCR; TCRdb's table is partial and in-frame only. The table lists about 2.1 million clones, about 93% of them singletons. The sequence derives from a man in his late teens or twenties in good health. Some clones in this sample may be carry-over from other donors' samples. The material sequenced was naive CD8+ T cells from PBMCs.

This CDR3 is CASSDFASGGYNEQFF. The CDR3, as DNA: TGTGCCAGCAGTGACTTTGCTAGCGGCGGTTACAATGAGCAGTTCTTC. The rearrangement joins TRBV6-4 to TRBJ2-1; 7 bases map to TRBD2. Per the germline V gene, CDR1 is MRHNA and CDR2 is SNTAGT. Trimming cost V 1 base and J 4 bases; bases outside gene matches: 7. CDR3 size: 16 residues.